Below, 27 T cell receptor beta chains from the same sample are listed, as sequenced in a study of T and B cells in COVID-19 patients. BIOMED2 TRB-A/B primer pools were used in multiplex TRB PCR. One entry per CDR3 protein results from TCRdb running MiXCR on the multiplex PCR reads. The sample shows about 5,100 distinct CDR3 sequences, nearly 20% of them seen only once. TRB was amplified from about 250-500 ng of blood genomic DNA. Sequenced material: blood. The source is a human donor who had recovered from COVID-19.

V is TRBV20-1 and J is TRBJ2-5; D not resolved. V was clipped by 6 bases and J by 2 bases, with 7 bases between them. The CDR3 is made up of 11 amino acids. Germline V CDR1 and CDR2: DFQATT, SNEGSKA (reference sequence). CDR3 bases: TGCAGTGCCCTCCCGCAAGAGACCCAGTACTTC. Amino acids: CSALPQETQYF.

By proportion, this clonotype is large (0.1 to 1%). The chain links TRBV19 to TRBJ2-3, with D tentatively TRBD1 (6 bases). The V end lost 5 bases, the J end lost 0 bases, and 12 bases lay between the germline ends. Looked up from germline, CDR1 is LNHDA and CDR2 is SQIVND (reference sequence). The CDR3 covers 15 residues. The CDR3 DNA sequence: TGTGCCAGTAGTGCGACAGGCTCTAGCACAGATACGCAGTATTTT. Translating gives CASSATGSSTDTQYF.

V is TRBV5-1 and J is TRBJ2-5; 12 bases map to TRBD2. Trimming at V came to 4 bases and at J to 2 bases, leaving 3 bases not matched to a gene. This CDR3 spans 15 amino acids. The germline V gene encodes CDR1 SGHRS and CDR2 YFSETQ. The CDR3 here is CASSPGLAGQETQYF. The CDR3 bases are TGCGCCAGCAGCCCCGGACTAGCGGGGCAAGAGACCCAGTACTTC.

CDR3 region: CASSLSGGTYEQYF. The CDR3 region has the DNA TGTGCCAGCAGCTTATCCGGGGGCACCTACGAGCAGTACTTC. V usage is TRBV7-3 and J usage is TRBJ2-7; either TRBD1 or TRBD2 may supply D (6 bases each). V lost 2 bases and J 2 bases, leaving 10 bases between the germline ends. Per the germline V gene, CDR1 is SGHTA and CDR2 is FQGTGA. The CDR3 spans 14 residues.

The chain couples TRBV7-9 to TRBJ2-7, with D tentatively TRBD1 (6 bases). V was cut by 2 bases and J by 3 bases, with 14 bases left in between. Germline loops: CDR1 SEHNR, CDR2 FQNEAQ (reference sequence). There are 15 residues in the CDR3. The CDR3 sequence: CASSLNNAGDYEQYF. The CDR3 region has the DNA TGTGCCAGCAGCTTAAATAATGCAGGGGACTACGAGCAGTACTTC.

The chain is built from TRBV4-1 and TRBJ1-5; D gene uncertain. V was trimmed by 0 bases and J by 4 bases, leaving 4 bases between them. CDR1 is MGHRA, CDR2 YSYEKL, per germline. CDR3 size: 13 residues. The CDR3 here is CASSQEKNQPQHF. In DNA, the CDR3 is TGCGCCAGCAGCCAAGAGAAGAATCAGCCCCAGCATTTT.

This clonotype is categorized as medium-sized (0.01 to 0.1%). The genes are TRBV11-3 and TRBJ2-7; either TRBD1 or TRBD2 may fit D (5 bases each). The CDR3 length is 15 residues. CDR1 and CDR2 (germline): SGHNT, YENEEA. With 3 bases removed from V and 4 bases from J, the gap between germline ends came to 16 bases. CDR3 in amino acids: CASSLARGTFYEQYF. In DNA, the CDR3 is TGTGCCAGCAGCTTGGCTCGAGGGACCTTTTACGAGCAGTACTTC.

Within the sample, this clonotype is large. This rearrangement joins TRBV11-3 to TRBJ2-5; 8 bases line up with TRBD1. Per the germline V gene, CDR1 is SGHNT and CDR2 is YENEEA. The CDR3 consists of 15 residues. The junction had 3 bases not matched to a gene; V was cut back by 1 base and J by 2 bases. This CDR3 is CASSLAGQGQETQYF. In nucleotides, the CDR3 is TGTGCCAGCAGCTTAGCCGGACAGGGACAAGAGACCCAGTACTTC.

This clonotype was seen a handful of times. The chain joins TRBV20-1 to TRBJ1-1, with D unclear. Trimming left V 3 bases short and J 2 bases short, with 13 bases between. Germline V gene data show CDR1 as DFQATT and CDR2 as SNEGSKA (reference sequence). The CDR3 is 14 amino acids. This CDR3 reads CSASAVEGNTEAFF. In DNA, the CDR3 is TGCAGTGCTAGTGCCGTGGAGGGAAACACTGAAGCTTTCTTT.

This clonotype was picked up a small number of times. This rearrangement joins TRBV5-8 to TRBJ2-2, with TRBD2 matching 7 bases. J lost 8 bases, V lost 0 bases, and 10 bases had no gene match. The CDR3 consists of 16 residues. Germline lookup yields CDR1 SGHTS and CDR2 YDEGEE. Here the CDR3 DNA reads TGTGCCAGCAGCTTGGTGGCTAGCGGTACTTTAGGGGAGCTGTTTTTT. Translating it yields CASSLVASGTLGELFF.

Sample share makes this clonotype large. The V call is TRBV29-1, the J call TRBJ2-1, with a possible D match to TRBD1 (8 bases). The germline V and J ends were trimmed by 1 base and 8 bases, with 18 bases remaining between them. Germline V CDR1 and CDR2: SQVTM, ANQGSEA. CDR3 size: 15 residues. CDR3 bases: TGCAGCGTTGAAGGGATGTACAGGGGGGGATATGAGCAGTTCTTC. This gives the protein CSVEGMYRGGYEQFF.

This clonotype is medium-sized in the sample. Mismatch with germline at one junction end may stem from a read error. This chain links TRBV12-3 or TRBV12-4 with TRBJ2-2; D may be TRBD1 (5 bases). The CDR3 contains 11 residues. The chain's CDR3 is CASSLGQFSAF. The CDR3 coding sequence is TGTGCCAGCAGTTTAGGACAGTTCTCTGCGTTT.

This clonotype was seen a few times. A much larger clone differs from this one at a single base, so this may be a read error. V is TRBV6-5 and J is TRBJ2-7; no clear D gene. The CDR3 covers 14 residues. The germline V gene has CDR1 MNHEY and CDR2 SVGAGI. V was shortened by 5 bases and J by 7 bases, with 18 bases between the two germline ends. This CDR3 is CASSVLPDLGEQYF. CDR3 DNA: TGTGCCAGCAGTGTCCTGCCCGACCTAGGGGAGCAGTACTTC.

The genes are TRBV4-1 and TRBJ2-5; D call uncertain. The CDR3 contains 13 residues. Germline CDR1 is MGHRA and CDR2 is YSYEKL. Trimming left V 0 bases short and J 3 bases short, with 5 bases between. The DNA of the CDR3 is TGCGCCAGCAGCCAAGATTGGGAAGAGACCCAGTACTTC. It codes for CASSQDWEETQYF.

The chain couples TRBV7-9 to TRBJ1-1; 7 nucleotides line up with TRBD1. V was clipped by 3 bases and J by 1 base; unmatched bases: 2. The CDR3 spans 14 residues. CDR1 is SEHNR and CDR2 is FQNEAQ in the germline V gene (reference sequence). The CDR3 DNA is TGTGCCAGCAGCTTCAGGGGGGGGAACACTGAAGCTTTCTTT. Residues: CASSFRGGNTEAFF. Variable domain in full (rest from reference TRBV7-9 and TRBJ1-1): DTGVSQNPRHKITKRGQNVTFRCDPISEHNRLYWYRQTLGQGPEFLTYFQNEAQLEKSRLLSDRFSAERPKGSFSTLEIQRTEQGDSAMYLCASSFRGGNTEAFFGQGTRLTVV.

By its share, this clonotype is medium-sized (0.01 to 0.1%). The CDR3: CASSLVAGGWNGYTF. As DNA, the CDR3 is TGTGCCAGCAGCTTGGTAGCAGGGGGTTGGAATGGCTACACCTTC. The chain uses TRBV5-5 and TRBJ1-2, with 7 bases aligning to TRBD1. CDR3 length equals 15 residues. J was trimmed by 6 bases and V by 0 bases; bases with no gene match: 8. The germline V gene encodes CDR1 SGHKS and CDR2 YYEKEE (reference sequence).

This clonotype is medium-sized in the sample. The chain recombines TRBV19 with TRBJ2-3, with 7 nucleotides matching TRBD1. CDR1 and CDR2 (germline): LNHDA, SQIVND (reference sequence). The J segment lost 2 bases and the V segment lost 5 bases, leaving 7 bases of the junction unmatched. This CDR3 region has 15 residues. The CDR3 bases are TGTGCCAGTAGTCCGATTACAGGGGACACAGATACGCAGTATTTT. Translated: CASSPITGDTDTQYF. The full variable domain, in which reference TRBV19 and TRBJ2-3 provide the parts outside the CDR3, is DGGITQSPKYLFRKEGQNVTLSCEQNLNHDAMYWYRQDPGQGLRLIYYSQIVNDFQKGDIAEGYSVSREKKESFPLTVTSAQKNPTAFYLCASSPITGDTDTQYFGPGTRLTVL.

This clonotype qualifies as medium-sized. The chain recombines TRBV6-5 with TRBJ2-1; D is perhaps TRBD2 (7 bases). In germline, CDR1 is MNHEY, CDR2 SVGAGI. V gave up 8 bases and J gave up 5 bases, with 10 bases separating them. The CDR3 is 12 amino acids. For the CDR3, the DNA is TGTGCCAGCGGGCGGGGGCACAATGAGCAGTTCTTC. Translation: CASGRGHNEQFF.

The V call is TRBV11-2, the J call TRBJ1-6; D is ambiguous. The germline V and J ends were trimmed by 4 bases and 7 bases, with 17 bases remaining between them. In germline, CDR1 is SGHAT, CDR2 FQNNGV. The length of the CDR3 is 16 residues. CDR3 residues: CASSSPPAVGNSPLHF. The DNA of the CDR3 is TGTGCCAGCAGCTCCCCGCCAGCAGTCGGAAATTCACCCCTCCACTTT.

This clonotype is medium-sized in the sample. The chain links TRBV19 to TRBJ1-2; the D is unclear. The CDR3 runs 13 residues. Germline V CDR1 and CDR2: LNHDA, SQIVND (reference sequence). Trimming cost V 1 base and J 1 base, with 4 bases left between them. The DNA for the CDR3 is TGTGCCAGTAGTATAGGACATAACTATGGCTACACCTTC. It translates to CASSIGHNYGYTF.

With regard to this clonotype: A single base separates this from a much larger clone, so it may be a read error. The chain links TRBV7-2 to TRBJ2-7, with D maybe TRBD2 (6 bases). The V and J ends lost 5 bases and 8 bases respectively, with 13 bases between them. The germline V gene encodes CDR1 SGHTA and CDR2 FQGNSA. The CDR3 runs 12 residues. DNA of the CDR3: TGTGCCAGCAGCCTGTCGGCGGGACAGCAGTACTTC. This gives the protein CASSLSAGQQYF.

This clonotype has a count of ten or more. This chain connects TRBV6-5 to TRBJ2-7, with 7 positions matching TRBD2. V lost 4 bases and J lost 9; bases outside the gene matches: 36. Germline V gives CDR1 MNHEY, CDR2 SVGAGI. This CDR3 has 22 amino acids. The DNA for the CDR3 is TGTGCCAGCAGTTCCCCAGAGGGGCCTTTGGGGAGACCCGGGGCGGGGGAATATGGGCAGTACTTC. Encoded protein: CASSSPEGPLGRPGAGEYGQYF.

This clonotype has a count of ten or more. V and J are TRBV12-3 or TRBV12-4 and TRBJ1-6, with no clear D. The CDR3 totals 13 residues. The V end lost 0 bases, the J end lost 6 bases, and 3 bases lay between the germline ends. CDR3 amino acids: CASSLAGNSPLHF. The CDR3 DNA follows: TGTGCCAGCAGTTTAGCGGGTAATTCACCCCTCCACTTT.

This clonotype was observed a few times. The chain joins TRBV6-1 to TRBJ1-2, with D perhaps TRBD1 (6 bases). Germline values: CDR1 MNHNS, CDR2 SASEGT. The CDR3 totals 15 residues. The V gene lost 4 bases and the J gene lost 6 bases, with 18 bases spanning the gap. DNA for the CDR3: TGTGCCAGCAGTGTAGGCGGGGGGCCCCGGCATGGCTACACCTTC. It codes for CASSVGGGPRHGYTF.

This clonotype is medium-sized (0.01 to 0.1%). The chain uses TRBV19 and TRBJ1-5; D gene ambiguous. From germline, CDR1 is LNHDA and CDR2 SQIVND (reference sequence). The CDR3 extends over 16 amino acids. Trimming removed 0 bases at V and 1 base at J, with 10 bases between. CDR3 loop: CASSIEGRLSNQPQHF. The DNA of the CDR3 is TGTGCCAGTAGTATAGAGGGTAGGCTCAGCAATCAGCCCCAGCATTTT.

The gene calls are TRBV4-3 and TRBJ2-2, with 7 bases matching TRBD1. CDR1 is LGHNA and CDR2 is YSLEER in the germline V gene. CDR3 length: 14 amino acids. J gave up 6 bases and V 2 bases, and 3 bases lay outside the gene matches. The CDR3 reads CASSQQTGAGELFF. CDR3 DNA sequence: TGCGCCAGCAGCCAACAAACAGGGGCCGGGGAGCTGTTTTTT.

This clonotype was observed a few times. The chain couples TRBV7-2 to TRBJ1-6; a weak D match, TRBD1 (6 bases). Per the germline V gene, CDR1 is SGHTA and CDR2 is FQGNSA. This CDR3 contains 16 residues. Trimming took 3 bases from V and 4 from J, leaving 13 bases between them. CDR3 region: CASSLMTGEYNSPLHF. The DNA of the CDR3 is TGTGCCAGCAGCTTGATGACAGGCGAATATAATTCACCCCTCCACTTT.